This entry is about one T cell receptor (beta chain). Antigen specificity is unknown. The data were obtained in a study of OX40 agonist ivuxolimab in advanced cancers. Study information: An agonistic anti-OX40 (CD134) antibody, ivuxolimab, was used to treat the patients.

A history of autoimmune disease or systemic immunosuppression excluded patients. The repertoire was sequenced with immunoSEQ multiplex PCR; TCRdb's copy has only in-frame clones and lacks some. The sample lists about 62,000 clones; 80% to 95% were seen once. Notes on the study in general: Compared with CD4+, CD8+ T cells on average had more expanded clones.

The clonotype comes from an adult with an advanced solid tumor such as melanoma, head and neck, liver or kidney cancer. The sample in question was CD4+ or CD8+ T cells sorted from blood, obtained in a trial of the OX40 agonist ivuxolimab.

In DNA, the CDR3 is TGTGCCAGCAGCCTGGGGGACACCACAGAATTCTACGAGCAGTACTTC. Residues: CASSLGDTTEFYEQYF. The chain carries TRBV5-4 and TRBJ2-7; D may be TRBD1 (6 bases). The germline CDR1 and CDR2 sequences are SGHNT and YYREEE (reference sequence). V was clipped by 4 bases and J by 3 bases, with 20 bases between them. This CDR3 region has 16 residues.